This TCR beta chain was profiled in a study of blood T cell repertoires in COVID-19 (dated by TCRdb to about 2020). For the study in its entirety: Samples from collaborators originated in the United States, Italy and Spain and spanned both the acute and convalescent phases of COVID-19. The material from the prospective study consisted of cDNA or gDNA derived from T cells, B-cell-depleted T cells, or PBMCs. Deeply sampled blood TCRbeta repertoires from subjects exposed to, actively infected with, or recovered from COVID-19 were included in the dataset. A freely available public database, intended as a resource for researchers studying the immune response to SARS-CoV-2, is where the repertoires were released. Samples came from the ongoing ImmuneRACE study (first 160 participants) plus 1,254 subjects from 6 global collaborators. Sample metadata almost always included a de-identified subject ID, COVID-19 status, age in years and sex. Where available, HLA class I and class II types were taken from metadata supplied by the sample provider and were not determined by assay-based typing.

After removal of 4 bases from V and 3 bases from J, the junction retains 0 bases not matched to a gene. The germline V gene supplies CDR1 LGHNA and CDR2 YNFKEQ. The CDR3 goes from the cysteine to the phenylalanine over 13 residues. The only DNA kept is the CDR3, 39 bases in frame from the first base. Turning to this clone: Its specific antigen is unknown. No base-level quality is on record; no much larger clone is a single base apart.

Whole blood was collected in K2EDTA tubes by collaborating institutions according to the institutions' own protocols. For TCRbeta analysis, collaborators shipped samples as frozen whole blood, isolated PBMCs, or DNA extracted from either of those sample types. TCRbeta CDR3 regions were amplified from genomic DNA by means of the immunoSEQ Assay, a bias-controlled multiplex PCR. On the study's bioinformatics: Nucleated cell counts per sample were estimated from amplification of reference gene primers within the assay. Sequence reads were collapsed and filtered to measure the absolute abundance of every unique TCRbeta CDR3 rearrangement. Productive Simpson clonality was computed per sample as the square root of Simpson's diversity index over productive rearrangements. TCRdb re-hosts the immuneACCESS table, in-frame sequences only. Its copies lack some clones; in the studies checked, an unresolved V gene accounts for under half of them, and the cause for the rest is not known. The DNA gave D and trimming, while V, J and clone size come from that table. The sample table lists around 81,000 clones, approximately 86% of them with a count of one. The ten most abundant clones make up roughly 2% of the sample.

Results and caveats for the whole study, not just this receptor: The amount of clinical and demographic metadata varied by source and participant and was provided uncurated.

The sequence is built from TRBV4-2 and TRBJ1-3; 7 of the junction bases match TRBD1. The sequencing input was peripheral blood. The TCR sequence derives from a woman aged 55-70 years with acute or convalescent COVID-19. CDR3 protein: CASSRDSGNTIYF. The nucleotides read TGTGCCAGCAGCCGGGACAGTGGAAACACCATATATTTT.